One T cell receptor (beta chain) is described in this entry. The target antigen is unknown. Extraction and reverse transcription of RNA yielded cDNA as the sequencing template. TCRdb's copy holds only in-frame clones and misses some; the assay was immunoSEQ multiplex PCR. Altogether 95,000 to 100,000 clones are present, 50% to 75% being singletons, with the ten largest covering roughly 16%. The sample originates from a study of CD8+ T cells in alopecia areata. Study-level background: Scalp area affected, as a percentage, set the severity score of treated patients.

Noted treatment: oral pan-JAK inhibitor, 5-10 mg twice daily. Findings and limits, study-wide: Scalp sample sequencing also detects resident alphabeta T cells of normal skin. Lesional scalp, notably in alopecia totalis/universalis, had clonality above that of normal scalp. Having just one nonresponder leaves the connection between baseline CD8+ expansion and response unresolved.

V shed 2 bases and J shed 0 bases, with 2 bases lying between them. Germline V lookup: CDR1 MNHEY, CDR2 SMNVEV (reference sequence). The CDR3 covers 13 residues. This material consisted of CD8+ T cells sorted from blood, taken at week 4, from a patient treated with tofacitinib. The rearrangement links TRBV27 to TRBJ2-1; D not certain. This sequence was found in a human donor with alopecia areata. CDR3 residues: CASSLNSYNEQFF. CDR3 DNA sequence: TGTGCCAGCAGTTTAAACTCCTACAATGAGCAGTTCTTC.